This T cell receptor beta chain was captured by sequencing in a study of regulatory T cells in long-lasting Graves disease. The CDR3 has 14 amino acids. The V gene lost 8 bases and the J gene lost 6 bases, with 16 bases spanning the gap. Both iRepertoire HTBI primers and Arm-PCR of CDR3 regions were used to build the TCR beta libraries. Each CDR3 protein gets one entry after TCRdb re-called the multiplex PCR reads with MiXCR. The data contain over 300,000 distinct CDR3 sequences, around 15% of them singletons. The time point here: newly diagnosed GD, antithyroid drugs for less than 3 months. PBMC-extracted RNA yielded the TCR library.

This receptor was identified in a female donor with Graves disease. V usage is TRBV12-3 or TRBV12-4 and J usage is TRBJ1-4, with D perhaps matching TRBD1 (5 bases). Here the sequenced sample was peripheral blood mononuclear cells (PBMCs), taken at new diagnosis, from a patient treated with antithyroid drugs. The CDR3 protein is CASGLRGRHEKLFF. For the CDR3, the DNA is TGTGCCAGCGGTCTGAGGGGTCGTCATGAAAAACTGTTTTTT.